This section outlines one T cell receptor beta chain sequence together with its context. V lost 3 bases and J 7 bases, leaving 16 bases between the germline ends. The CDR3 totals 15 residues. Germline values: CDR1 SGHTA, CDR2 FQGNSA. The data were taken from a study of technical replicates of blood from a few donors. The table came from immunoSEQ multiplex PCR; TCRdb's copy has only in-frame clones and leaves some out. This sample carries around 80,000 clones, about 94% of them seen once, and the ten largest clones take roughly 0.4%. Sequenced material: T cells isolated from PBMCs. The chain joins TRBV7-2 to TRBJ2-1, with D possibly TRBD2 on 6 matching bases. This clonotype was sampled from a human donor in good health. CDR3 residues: CASSFLGGPRNEQFF. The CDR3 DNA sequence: TGTGCCAGCAGCTTTCTGGGAGGCCCCAGGAATGAGCAGTTCTTC. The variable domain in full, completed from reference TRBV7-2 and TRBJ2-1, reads GAGVSQSPSNKVTEKGKDVELRCDPISGHTALYWYRQSLGQGLEFLIYFQGNSAPDKSGLPSDRFSAERTGGSVSTLTIQRTQQEDSAVYLCASSFLGGPRNEQFFGPGTRLTVL.